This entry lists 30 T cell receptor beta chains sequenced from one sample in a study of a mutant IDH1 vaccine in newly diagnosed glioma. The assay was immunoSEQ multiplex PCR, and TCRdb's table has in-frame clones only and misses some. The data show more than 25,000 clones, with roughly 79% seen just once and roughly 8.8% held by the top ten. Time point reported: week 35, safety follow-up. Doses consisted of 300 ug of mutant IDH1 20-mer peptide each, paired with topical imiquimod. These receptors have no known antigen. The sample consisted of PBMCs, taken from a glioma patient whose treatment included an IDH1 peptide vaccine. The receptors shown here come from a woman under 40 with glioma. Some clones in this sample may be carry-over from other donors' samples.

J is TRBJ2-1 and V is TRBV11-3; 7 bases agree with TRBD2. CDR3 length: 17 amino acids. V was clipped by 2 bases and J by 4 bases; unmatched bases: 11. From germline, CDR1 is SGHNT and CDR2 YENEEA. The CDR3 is CASSLRIGAGSYNEQFF. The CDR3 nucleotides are TGTGCCAGCAGCTTACGTATTGGAGCGGGATCTTACAATGAGCAGTTCTTC.

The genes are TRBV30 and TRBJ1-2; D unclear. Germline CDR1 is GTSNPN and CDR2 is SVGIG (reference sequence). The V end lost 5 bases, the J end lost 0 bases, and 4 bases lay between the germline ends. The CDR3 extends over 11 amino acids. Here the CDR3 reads CAWSSNYGYTF. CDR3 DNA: TGTGCCTGGTCGTCTAACTATGGCTACACCTTC.

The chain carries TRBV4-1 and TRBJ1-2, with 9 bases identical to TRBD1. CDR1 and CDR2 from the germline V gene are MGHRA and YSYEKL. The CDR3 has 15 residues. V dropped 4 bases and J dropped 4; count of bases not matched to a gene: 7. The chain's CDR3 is CASSPLPGQGYGYTF. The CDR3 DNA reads TGCGCCAGCAGCCCCCTGCCGGGACAGGGCTATGGCTACACCTTC.

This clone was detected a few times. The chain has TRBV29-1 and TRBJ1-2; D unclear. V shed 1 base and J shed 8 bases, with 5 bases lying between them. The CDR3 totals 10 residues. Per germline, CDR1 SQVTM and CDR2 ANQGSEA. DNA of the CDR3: TGCAGCGTTGAAGTTCGGGGCTACACCTTC. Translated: CSVEVRGYTF.

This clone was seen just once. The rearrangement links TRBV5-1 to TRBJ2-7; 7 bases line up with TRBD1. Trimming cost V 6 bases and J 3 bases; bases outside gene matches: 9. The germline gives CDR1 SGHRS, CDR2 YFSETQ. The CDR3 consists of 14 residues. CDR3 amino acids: CASTSEPGGYEQYF. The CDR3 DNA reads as TGCGCCAGCACGTCGGAGCCAGGGGGCTACGAGCAGTACTTC.

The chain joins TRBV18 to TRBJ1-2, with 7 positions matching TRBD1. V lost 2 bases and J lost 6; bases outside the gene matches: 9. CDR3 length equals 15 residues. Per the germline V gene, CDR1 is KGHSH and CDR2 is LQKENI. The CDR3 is CASSPNDREVDGYTF. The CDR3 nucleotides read TGTGCCAGCTCACCAAACGACAGGGAGGTAGATGGCTACACCTTC.

The CDR3 DNA reads as TGTGCCAGCAGCGTAGCTTGGTTAGACGGCAATGAGCAGTTCTTC. Its protein is CASSVAWLDGNEQFF. V is TRBV9 and J is TRBJ2-1; no firm D call. The CDR3 is 15 amino acids. Trimming removed 0 bases at V and 6 bases at J, with 13 bases between. Germline CDR1 is SGDLS and CDR2 is YYNGEE. Complete variable domain (other parts from reference TRBV9 and TRBJ2-1): DSGVTQTPKHLITATGQRVTLRCSPRSGDLSVYWYQQSLDQGLQFLIQYYNGEERAKGNILERFSAQQFPDLHSELNLSSLELGDSALYFCASSVAWLDGNEQFFGPGTRLTVL.

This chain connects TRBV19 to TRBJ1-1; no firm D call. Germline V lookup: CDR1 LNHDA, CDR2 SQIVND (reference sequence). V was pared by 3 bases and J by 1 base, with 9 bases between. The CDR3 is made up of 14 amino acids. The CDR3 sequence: CASSIPRRNTEAFF. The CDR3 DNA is TGTGCCAGTAGTATCCCCCGACGGAACACTGAAGCTTTCTTT. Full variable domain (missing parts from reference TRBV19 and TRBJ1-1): DGGITQSPKYLFRKEGQNVTLSCEQNLNHDAMYWYRQDPGQGLRLIYYSQIVNDFQKGDIAEGYSVSREKKESFPLTVTSAQKNPTAFYLCASSIPRRNTEAFFGQGTRLTVV.

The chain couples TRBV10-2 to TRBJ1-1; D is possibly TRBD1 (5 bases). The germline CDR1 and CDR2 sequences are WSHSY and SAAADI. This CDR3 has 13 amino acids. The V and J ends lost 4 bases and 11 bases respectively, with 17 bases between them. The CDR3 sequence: CASSAGSGPGAFF. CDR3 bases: TGCGCCAGCAGTGCAGGCTCGGGGCCGGGGGCTTTCTTT.

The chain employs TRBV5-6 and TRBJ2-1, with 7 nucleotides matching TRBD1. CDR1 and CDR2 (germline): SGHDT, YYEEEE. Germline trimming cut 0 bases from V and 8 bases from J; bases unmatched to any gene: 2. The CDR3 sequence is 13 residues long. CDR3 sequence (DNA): TGTGCCAGCAGCTTGGGACAGGGAGATGAGCAGTTCTTC. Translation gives CASSLGQGDEQFF.

The CDR3 loop reads CASSLGQGTYGYTF. The CDR3 nucleotides read TGCGCCAGCAGCCTCGGACAGGGAACCTATGGCTACACCTTC. This sequence joins TRBV4-1 and TRBJ1-2; 8 bases align to TRBD1. CDR1 and CDR2 from the germline V gene are MGHRA and YSYEKL. J lost 4 bases, V lost 4 bases, and 5 bases had no gene match. The CDR3 runs to 14 residues.

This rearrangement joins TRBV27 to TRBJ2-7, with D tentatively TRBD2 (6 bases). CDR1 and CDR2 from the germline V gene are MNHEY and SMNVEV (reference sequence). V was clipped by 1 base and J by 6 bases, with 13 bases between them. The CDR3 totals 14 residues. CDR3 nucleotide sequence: TGTGCCAGCAGTTTATACGGGGGTCAGGGCGAGCAGTACTTC. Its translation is CASSLYGGQGEQYF.

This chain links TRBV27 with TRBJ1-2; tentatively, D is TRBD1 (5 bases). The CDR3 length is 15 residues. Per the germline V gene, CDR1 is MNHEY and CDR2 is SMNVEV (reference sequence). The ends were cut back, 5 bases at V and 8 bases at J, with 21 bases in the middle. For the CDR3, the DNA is TGTGCCAGCAGTCCGTCGGGACTATTCCAGTGGGGCTACACCTTC. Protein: CASSPSGLFQWGYTF.

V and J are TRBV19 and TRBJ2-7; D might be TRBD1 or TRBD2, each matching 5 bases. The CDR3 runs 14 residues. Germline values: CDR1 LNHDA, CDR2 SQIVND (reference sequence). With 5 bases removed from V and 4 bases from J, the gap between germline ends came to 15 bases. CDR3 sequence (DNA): TGTGCCAGTAGTTCTAAGGGTGAGGGGTACGAGCAGTACTTC. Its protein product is CASSSKGEGYEQYF.

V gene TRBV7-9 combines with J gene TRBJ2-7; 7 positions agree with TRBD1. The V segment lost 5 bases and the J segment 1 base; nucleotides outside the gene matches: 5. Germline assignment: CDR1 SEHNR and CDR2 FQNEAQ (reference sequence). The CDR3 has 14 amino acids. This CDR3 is CASSPQGRSYEQYF. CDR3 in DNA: TGTGCCAGCAGCCCACAGGGGAGATCCTACGAGCAGTACTTC. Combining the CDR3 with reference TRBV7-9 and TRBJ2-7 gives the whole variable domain DTGVSQNPRHKITKRGQNVTFRCDPISEHNRLYWYRQTLGQGPEFLTYFQNEAQLEKSRLLSDRFSAERPKGSFSTLEIQRTEQGDSAMYLCASSPQGRSYEQYFGPGTRLTVT.

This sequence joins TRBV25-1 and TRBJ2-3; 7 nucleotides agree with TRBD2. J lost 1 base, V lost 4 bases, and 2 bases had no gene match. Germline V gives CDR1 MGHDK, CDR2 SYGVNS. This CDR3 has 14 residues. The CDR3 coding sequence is TGTGCCAGCAGTGTCCTAGCGGGCACAGATACGCAGTATTTT. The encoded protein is CASSVLAGTDTQYF.

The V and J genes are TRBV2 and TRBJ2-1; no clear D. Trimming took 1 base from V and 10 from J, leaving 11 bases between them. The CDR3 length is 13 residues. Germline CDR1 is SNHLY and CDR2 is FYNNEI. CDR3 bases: TGTGCCAGCAGTGAAGACCCGATTGGGGAGCAGTTCTTC. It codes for CASSEDPIGEQFF.

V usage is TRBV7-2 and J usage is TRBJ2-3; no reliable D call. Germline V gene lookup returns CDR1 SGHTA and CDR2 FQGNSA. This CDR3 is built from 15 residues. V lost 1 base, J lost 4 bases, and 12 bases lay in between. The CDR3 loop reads CASSLDLGVADTQYF. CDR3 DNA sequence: TGTGCCAGCAGCTTAGATCTCGGTGTTGCAGATACGCAGTATTTT.

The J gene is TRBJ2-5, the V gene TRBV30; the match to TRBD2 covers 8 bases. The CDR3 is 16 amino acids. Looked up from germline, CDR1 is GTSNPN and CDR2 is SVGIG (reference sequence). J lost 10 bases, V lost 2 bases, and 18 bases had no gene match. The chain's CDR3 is CAWSPPAGAGAWDQYF. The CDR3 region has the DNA TGTGCCTGGAGTCCCCCCGCCGGAGCGGGGGCGTGGGACCAGTACTTC.

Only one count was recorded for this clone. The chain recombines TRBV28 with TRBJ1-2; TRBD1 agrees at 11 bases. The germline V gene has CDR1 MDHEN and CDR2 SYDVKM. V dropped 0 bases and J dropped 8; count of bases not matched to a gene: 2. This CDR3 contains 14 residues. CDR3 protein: CASSLWDRGRGYTF. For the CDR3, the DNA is TGTGCCAGCAGTTTATGGGACAGGGGGCGCGGCTACACCTTC.

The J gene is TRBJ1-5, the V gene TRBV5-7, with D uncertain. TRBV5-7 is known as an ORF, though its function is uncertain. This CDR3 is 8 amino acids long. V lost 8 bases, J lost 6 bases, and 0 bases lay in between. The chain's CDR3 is CASQPQHF. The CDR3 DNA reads TGTGCCAGTCAGCCCCAGCATTTT.

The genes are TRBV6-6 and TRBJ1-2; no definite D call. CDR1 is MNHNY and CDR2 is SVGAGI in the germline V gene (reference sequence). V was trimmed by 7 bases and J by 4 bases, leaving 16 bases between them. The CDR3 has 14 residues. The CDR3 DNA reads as TGTGCCAGCAATCATGCGACATTCGGCTATGGCTACACCTTC. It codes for CASNHATFGYGYTF.

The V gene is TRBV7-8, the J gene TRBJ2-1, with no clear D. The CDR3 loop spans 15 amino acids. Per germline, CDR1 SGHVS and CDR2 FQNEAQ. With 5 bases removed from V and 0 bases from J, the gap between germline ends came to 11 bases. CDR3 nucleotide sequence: TGTGCCAGCAGCCCCTCCTTAAGCTCCTACAATGAGCAGTTCTTC. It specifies CASSPSLSSYNEQFF.

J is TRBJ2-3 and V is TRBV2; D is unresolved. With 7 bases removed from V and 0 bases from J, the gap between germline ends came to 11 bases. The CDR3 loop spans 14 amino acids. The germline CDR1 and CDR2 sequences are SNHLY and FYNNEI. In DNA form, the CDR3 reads TGTGCCAGCAAACCTACGCCAAGCACAGATACGCAGTATTTT. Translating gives CASKPTPSTDTQYF.

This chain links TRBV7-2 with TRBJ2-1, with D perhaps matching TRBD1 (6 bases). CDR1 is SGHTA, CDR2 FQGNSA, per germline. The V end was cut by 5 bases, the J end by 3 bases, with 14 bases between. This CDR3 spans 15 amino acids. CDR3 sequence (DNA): TGTGCCAGCAGCAACCGGGACACCATCTACAATGAGCAGTTCTTC. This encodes CASSNRDTIYNEQFF. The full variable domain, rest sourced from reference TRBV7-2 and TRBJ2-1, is GAGVSQSPSNKVTEKGKDVELRCDPISGHTALYWYRQSLGQGLEFLIYFQGNSAPDKSGLPSDRFSAERTGGSVSTLTIQRTQQEDSAVYLCASSNRDTIYNEQFFGPGTRLTVL.

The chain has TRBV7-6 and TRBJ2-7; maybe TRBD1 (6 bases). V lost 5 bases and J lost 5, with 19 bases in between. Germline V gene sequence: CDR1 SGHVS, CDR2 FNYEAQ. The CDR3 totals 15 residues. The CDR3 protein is CASSPGQFEVDEQYF. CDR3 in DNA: TGTGCCAGCAGCCCCGGACAGTTCGAGGTAGACGAGCAGTACTTC.

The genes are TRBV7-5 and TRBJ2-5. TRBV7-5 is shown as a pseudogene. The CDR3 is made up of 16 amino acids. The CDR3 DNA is TGTGCCAGAAGCGGGGGTTGGCGCCCGCTCCGAGAGACCCAGTACTTC. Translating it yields CARSGGWRPLRETQYF.

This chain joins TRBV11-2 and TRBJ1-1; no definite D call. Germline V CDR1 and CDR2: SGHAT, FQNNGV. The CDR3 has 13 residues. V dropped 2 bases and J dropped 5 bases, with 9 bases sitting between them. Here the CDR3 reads CASSLLESTEAFF. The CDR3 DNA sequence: TGTGCCAGCAGCTTACTGGAATCAACTGAAGCTTTCTTT.

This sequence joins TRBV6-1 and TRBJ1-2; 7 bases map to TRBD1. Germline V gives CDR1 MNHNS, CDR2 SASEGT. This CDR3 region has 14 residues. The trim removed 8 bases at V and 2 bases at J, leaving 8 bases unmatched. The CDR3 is CASARQGGNYGYTF. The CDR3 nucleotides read TGTGCCAGCGCAAGACAGGGAGGCAACTATGGCTACACCTTC.

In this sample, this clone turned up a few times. CDR3 bases: TGTGCCAGCAGTTACTCGCAGCAGGGCGTCGGCTACACCTTC. Translated, it gives CASSYSQQGVGYTF. The J gene is TRBJ1-2, the V gene TRBV6-6; D possibly corresponds to TRBD1 (5 bases). The germline V gene has CDR1 MNHNY and CDR2 SVGAGI (reference sequence). V was cut by 0 bases and J by 8 bases, with 13 bases left in between. The CDR3 spans 14 residues.